This section outlines one TCR beta chain sequence together with its context. Its antigen is as yet unknown. The PCR made use of 60 Vbeta and 13 Jbeta primers. Sequenced by immunoSEQ multiplex PCR; TCRdb stores in-frame clones only, minus some. The sample includes roughly 84,000 clones. The CDR3 has 16 amino acids. The V gene's germline CDR1 is MNHEY and CDR2 SVGAGI. The V segment lost 0 bases and the J segment 8 bases; nucleotides outside the gene matches: 10. The data stem from a study of cytomegalovirus exposure and HLA in healthy donors. General study points: According to reports, the classifier identified cytomegalovirus status with high specificity and sensitivity. Later on, a genetic analysis was performed. It linked a missense variant in DCLRE1C with V- and J-gene trimming of TCR beta. By HLA locus, TCR association rates varied in a later analysis, with DRB1 showing the most and HLA-C the fewest. Previous analysis showed most TCR beta V segments were productive about 87% or about 30% of the time.

The J gene is TRBJ1-3, the V gene TRBV6-5; 7 bases line up with TRBD1. Input material: PBMCs. The receptor was isolated from a man aged 50 to 60 in good health and CMV-seronegative. CDR3 DNA: TGTGCCAGCAGTTACTCCTCGGGACAGCTCGGGGACACCATATATTTT. Protein product: CASSYSSGQLGDTIYF.